Listed below are T cell receptor beta chains from one sample, sequenced in a study of shared clonotypes between healthy human individuals. TCRdb's table, derived via immunoSEQ multiplex PCR, lists solely in-frame clones and lacks some. The data contain around 980,000 clones, about four fifths of them singletons. Sequencing input: memory CD4+ T cells from PBMCs. All receptors come from a man between 18 and 35 years old in good health. Some clones in this sample may be carry-over from other donors' samples. The CDR3 runs from the conserved cysteine through the conserved F or W. D genes are given only for firm matches. For some rows the clone size is stated as once, few or many, or as a class when expanded; others skip it.

clone_size d_call j_call v_call cdr3_aa cdr3_nt
NA TRBD1 TRBJ2-6 TRBV29-1 CSVSGTGRSGANVLTF TGCAGCGTTTCCGGGACAGGGCGATCTGGGGCCAACGTCCTGACTTTC
NA NA TRBJ2-5 TRBV14 CASSQGVGIQETQYF TGTGCCAGCAGCCAAGGGGTGGGAATCCAAGAGACCCAGTACTTC
NA NA TRBJ2-1 TRBV27 CASSTRPAVGQFF TGTGCCAGCAGTACCCGACCGGCGGTAGGGCAGTTCTTC
few NA TRBJ2-3 TRBV11-3 CASSFSYPTDTQYF TGTGCCAGCAGCTTTTCCTACCCGACAGATACGCAGTATTTT
NA TRBD2 TRBJ2-5 TRBV28 CATGRAGSQETQYF TGTGCCACCGGGAGGGCAGGAAGTCAAGAGACCCAGTACTTC
NA NA TRBJ2-1 TRBV6-4 CASSALTLAEGGNEQFF TGTGCCAGCAGTGCCCTTACCCTAGCGGAGGGGGGCAATGAGCAGTTCTTC
NA TRBD1 TRBJ1-1 TRBV6-6 CASSSYRGDTEAFF TGTGCCAGCAGTTCCTACAGGGGGGACACTGAAGCTTTCTTT
few NA TRBJ1-1 TRBV7-8 CASSIKTEAFF TGTGCCAGCAGTATTAAGACTGAAGCTTTCTTT
NA TRBD2 TRBJ2-1 TRBV2 CASSGRLAGGEQFF TGTGCCAGCAGTGGGCGACTAGCGGGAGGGGAGCAGTTCTTC
many TRBD2 TRBJ2-1 TRBV7-6 CASSRLAGGFSYNEQFF TGTGCCAGCAGCCGACTGGCGGGAGGGTTCTCCTACAATGAGCAGTTCTTC
NA NA TRBJ2-5 TRBV7-2 CASSPNRGGETQYF TGTGCCAGCAGCCCTAATCGAGGGGGGGAGACCCAGTACTTC
NA NA TRBJ2-6 TRBV29-1 CSVEIPSGAGANVLTF TGCAGCGTTGAAATCCCGAGCGGTGCTGGGGCCAACGTCCTGACTTTC
few NA TRBJ1-1 TRBV5-4 CASSPGAHSTEAFF TGTGCCAGCAGCCCTGGGGCTCACTCCACTGAAGCTTTCTTT
NA NA TRBJ1-1 TRBV5-5 CASSSRRGDTEAFF TGTGCCAGCAGCTCCAGGAGGGGAGACACTGAAGCTTTCTTT
NA NA TRBJ1-2 TRBV5-1 CASSPERSAAYGYTF TGCGCCAGCAGCCCTGAGAGGTCGGCGGCGTATGGCTACACCTTC
NA NA TRBJ1-5 TRBV5-4 CASSLQGQPQHF TGTGCCAGCAGCTTACAGGGACAGCCCCAGCATTTT
NA NA TRBJ1-1 TRBV7-9 CASSPPGWGGTEAFF TGTGCCAGCAGCCCGCCAGGTTGGGGGGGCACTGAAGCTTTCTTT
NA NA TRBJ1-3 TRBV15 CATSRELQGSGNTIYF TGTGCCACCAGCAGAGAACTACAGGGATCTGGAAACACCATATATTTT